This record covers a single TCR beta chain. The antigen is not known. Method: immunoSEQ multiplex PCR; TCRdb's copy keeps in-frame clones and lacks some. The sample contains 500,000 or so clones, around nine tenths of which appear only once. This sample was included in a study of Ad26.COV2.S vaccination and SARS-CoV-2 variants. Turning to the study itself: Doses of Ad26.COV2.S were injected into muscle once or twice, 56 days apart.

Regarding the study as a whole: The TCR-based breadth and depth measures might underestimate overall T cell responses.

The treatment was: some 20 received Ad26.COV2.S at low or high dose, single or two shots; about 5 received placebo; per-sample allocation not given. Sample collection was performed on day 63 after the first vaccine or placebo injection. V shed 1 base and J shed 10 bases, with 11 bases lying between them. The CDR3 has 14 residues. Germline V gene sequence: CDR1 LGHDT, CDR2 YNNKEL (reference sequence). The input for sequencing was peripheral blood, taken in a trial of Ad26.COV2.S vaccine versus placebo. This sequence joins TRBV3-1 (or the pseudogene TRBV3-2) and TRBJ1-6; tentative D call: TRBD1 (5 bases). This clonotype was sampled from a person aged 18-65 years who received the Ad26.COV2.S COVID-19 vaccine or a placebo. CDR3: CASSQGRGLSPLHF. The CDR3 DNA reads TGTGCCAGCAGCCAAGGGAGGGGTTTGTCACCCCTCCACTTT.